These 10 T cell receptor beta chains share one sample of origin, sequenced in a study of response to subunit inactivated influenza vaccine. Each CDR3 protein is one row after TCRdb ran MiXCR on the RT-PCR reads. This table holds roughly 290,000 distinct CDR3 sequences, 21% found once. This sample comprised PBMCs from blood, obtained approximately 22 months after vaccination. All receptors come from a man aged 50-75 years who received an inactivated influenza vaccine.

This rearrangement joins TRBV11-2 to TRBJ2-1; 8 bases match TRBD2. The J segment lost 7 bases and the V segment lost 8 bases, leaving 13 bases of the junction unmatched. The CDR3 is made up of 15 amino acids. The germline V gene encodes CDR1 SGHAT and CDR2 FQNNGV. The CDR3 DNA reads TGTGCCAGCTTGACGGGGAGCGGGAGTATGAATGAGCAGTTCTTC. This gives the protein CASLTGSGSMNEQFF.

This chain connects TRBV11-2 to TRBJ1-6; 7 positions agree with TRBD1. V gave up 3 bases and J gave up 0 bases; unmatched junction bases: 8. Germline V gives CDR1 SGHAT, CDR2 FQNNGV. The CDR3 spans 18 residues. The CDR3 loop is CASSFRQGSPSYNSPLHF. The CDR3 nucleotides are TGTGCCAGCAGCTTTCGACAGGGATCCCCCTCCTATAATTCACCCCTCCACTTT.

This clonotype has a count of ten or more. The chain has TRBV7-8 and TRBJ2-5; D assignment may be TRBD1 or TRBD2 (5 bases each). V was pared by 5 bases and J by 3 bases, with 16 bases between. CDR1 and CDR2 (germline): SGHVS, FQNEAQ. The CDR3 is 15 amino acids. This CDR3 is CASSPPLRGEETQYF. The CDR3 DNA reads TGTGCCAGCAGCCCCCCCCTGAGGGGCGAAGAGACCCAGTACTTC. The complete variable domain, with remaining parts taken from reference TRBV7-8 and TRBJ2-5, reads GAGVSQSPRYKVAKRGQDVALRCDPISGHVSLFWYQQALGQGPEFLTYFQNEAQLDKSGLPSDRFFAERPEGSVSTLKIQRTQQEDSAVYLCASSPPLRGEETQYFGPGTRLLVL.

This clonotype was counted a few times. The rearrangement joins TRBV10-1 to TRBJ2-5; 7 nucleotides align to TRBD1. Germline V lookup: CDR1 WNHNN, CDR2 SYGVQD (reference sequence). V trimming: 5 bases; J trimming: 4 bases; junction bases outside the gene matches: 4. There are 13 residues in the CDR3. The CDR3 here is CASSQGQRETQYF. The CDR3 nucleotides are TGCGCCAGCAGTCAGGGACAGAGAGAGACCCAGTACTTC.

This clonotype was counted only a few times. The V call is TRBV5-1, the J call TRBJ1-1, with D maybe TRBD1 (6 bases). With 0 bases removed from V and 2 bases from J, the gap between germline ends came to 14 bases. The CDR3 extends over 16 amino acids. The germline gives CDR1 SGHRS, CDR2 YFSETQ. CDR3 protein: CASSLAPVGGNTEAFF. CDR3 DNA sequence: TGCGCCAGCAGCTTGGCCCCTGTAGGGGGTAACACTGAAGCTTTCTTT.

This clonotype was observed a handful of times. The chain recombines TRBV20-1 with TRBJ2-5; D remains ambiguous. The CDR3 is made up of 13 amino acids. Trimming cost V 1 base and J 2 bases, with 8 bases left between them. Germline CDR1 reads DFQATT; CDR2 reads SNEGSKA (reference sequence). This chain's CDR3 is CSARATAQETQYF. The CDR3 DNA follows: TGCAGTGCTAGAGCGACTGCTCAAGAGACCCAGTACTTC.

V is TRBV7-2 and J is TRBJ1-1; no firm D call. Germline V lookup: CDR1 SGHTA, CDR2 FQGNSA. CDR3 length: 13 residues. V gave up 5 bases and J gave up 6 bases, with 13 bases separating them. DNA of the CDR3: TGTGCCAGCAGCCCCTGGACTGGGGCTGAAGCTTTCTTT. Amino acid sequence: CASSPWTGAEAFF.

This clonotype was seen a handful of times. The chain combines TRBV27 with TRBJ2-7; D is unresolved. Germline V gene sequence: CDR1 MNHEY, CDR2 SMNVEV (reference sequence). The V end was cut by 5 bases, the J end by 2 bases, with 10 bases between. This CDR3 contains 13 residues. The DNA for the CDR3 is TGTGCCAGCAGTCAATACTCCACCTACGAGCAGTACTTC. This encodes CASSQYSTYEQYF.

This clonotype was picked up a small number of times. The chain uses TRBV5-3 and TRBJ1-1; no definite D call. TRBV5-3 is designated an ORF whose function remains uncertain. This CDR3 has 9 residues. Trimming took 1 base from V and 9 from J, leaving 1 base between them. The chain's CDR3 is CARSLKAFF. The CDR3, as DNA: TGTGCCAGAAGCTTGAAAGCTTTCTTT.

The gene calls are TRBV29-1 and TRBJ1-1; D ambiguous. The CDR3 has 17 amino acids. V shed 4 bases and J shed 5 bases, with 26 bases lying between them. From germline, CDR1 is SQVTM and CDR2 ANQGSEA. DNA for the CDR3: TGCAGCGTTGTCGGAGTGCGGGCCAGAACCCGGGAGACTGAAGCTTTCTTT. This sequence encodes CSVVGVRARTRETEAFF.